Below, one TCR beta chain is given with its context. Its matching antigen is unknown. The data were produced by immunoSEQ multiplex PCR, yet TCRdb's version contains in-frame clones alone and is incomplete. Of 65,000 to 95,000 clones in the sample, more than 70% were seen once. This record belongs to a study of memory CD4+ T cells and cytomegalovirus serostatus. Study-level background: Of the healthy Belgian adults, 9 were CMV seropositive and around 22 seronegative. Study-wide results and limits: Each of approximately 73 CMV-associated TCRbeta sequences occurred in one to five individuals.

The CDR3 is 14 amino acids. Germline V CDR1 and CDR2: SGHNT, YENEEA. V lost 2 bases to trimming and J lost 5 bases, with 9 bases between them. Single viable CD3+CD4+CD8-CD45RO+ cells were sorted as the memory CD4+ T cells. Positive selection with CD4 microbeads enriched total CD4+ T cells. The sequence came from an adult in good health and CMV-seronegative. Sequencing was done on a sample of memory CD4+ T cells from blood. V usage is TRBV11-3 and J usage is TRBJ2-2, with D perhaps TRBD1 (5 bases). CDR3 sequence reads: CASSLQGSTGELFF. CDR3 sequence (DNA): TGTGCCAGCAGCTTACAGGGCTCTACCGGGGAGCTGTTTTTT. The variable domain in full, with the rest retrieved from reference TRBV11-3 and TRBJ2-2, is EAGVVQSPRYKIIEKKQPVAFWCNPISGHNTLYWYLQNLGQGPELLIRYENEEAVDDSQLPKDRFSAERLKGVDSTLKIQPAELGDSAVYLCASSLQGSTGELFFGEGSRLTVL.